Sample share makes the clone carrying this T cell receptor (delta chain) medium-sized. Other nucleotide sequences from this sample produce the same CDR3. The CDR3 totals 21 residues. V lost 0 bases, J lost 3 bases, and 19 bases stayed unmatched. CDR1 and CDR2 from the germline V gene are GEAIGNYY and EKD. TCRdb ran CATT on the reads. The table has 9,000 to 9,500 delta-chain clones, 22% seen once. The data were taken from a study of gamma-delta chains in newborns, infants, children. The V and J genes are TRDV2 and TRDJ2; 9 nucleotides agree with TRDD3. The source material was blood. The origin of this receptor is a child who was a newborn, infant or young child, either healthy, febrile or measles-vaccinated (not recorded which). CDR3 DNA: TGTGCCTGTGACACCGTTCCTACGGGTACTGGGGGAGATATACTGACAGCACAACTCTTCTTT. Translating gives CACDTVPTGTGGDILTAQLFF.